Sequencing of this TCR beta chain was carried out in a study of CD8+ T cells in alopecia areata. Study details: Treated patients received oral tofacitinib, 5 to 10 mg twice daily.

This clone has more than one count but fewer than ten. What it binds is unknown. Other DNA variants within this sample encode the same CDR3. Germline CDR1 and CDR2: SQVTM and ANQGSEA. V was clipped by 3 bases and J by 4 bases; unmatched bases: 1. The CDR3 has 12 residues. Reverse transcription of extracted RNA yielded cDNA, which provided the sequencing template. This table comes from immunoSEQ multiplex PCR, and its TCRdb copy is limited to in-frame clones, with some not included. The repertoire consists of some 170,000 clones, with over 55% occurring once and the leading ten covering 1.7%. Study results and caveats: Unlike in mice, where it was clearer, TCR sharing across patients was less clear, possibly HLA-related.

The sequenced sample was CD4+ T cells sorted from blood, obtained at week 0. This chain uses TRBV29-1 with TRBJ1-2; 8 bases are a match to TRBD1. The clonotype was recovered from a human donor with alopecia areata. The CDR3 DNA reads as TGCAGCGTTGACAGGGGGCCCTATGGCTACACCTTC. Protein product: CSVDRGPYGYTF.